This T cell receptor beta chain came from a study of T cell clonality in common variable immunodeficiency. General study results and limits: CVID subjects had higher TCRbeta clonality than healthy controls, most marked in about a third. Reportedly, TCR beta sequences from common variable immunodeficiency showed fewer deletions and N-nucleotide insertions.

Germline V gene data show CDR1 as KGHSH and CDR2 as LQKENI. This CDR3 is 16 amino acids long. The ends lost 3 bases at V and 7 bases at J; junction bases unmatched: 11. This clone came up a few times. Its antigen is unknown. The read gets to within 3 residues of the CDR3 end, and the germline J gene fills in the rest. Clones were sequenced by immunoSEQ multiplex PCR, and TCRdb holds only the in-frame ones, with some missing. This repertoire lists 30,000 to 40,000 clones without singletons; about 27% sits in the top ten. This clonotype was sampled from a human donor with common variable immunodeficiency. This rearrangement joins TRBV18 to TRBJ2-5; 10 bases fit TRBD1. Sequencing input: peripheral blood mononuclear cells. The CDR3 DNA, read in part, is TGTGCCAGCTCACCCGCCGGACAGGGGGTACAGGTGACC. It codes for CASSPAGQGVQVT. The full CDR3 protein reads CASSPAGQGVQVTQYF.